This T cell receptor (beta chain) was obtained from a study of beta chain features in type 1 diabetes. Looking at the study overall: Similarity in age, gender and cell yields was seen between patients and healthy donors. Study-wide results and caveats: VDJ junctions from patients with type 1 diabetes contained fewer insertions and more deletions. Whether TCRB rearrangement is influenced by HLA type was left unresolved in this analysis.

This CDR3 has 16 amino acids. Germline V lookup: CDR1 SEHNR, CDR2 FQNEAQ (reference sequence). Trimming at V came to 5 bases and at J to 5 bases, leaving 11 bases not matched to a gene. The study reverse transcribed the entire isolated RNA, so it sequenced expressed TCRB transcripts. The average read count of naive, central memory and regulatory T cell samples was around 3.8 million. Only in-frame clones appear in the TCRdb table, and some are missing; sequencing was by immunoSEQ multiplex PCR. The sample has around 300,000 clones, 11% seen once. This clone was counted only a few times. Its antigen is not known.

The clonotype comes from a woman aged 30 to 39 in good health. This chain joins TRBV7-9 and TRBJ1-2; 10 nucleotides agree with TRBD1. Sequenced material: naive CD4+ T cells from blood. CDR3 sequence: CASSIRAGTGDYGYTF. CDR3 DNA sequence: TGTGCCAGCAGCATTAGGGCCGGGACAGGGGATTATGGCTACACCTTC.